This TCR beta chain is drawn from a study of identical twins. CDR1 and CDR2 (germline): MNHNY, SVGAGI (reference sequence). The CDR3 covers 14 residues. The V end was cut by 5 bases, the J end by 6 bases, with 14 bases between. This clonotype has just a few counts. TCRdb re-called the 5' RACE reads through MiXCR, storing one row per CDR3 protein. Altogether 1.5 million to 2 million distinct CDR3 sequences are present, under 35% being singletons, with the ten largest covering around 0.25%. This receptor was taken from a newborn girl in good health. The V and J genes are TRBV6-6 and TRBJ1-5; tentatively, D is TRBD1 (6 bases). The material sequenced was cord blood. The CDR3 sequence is CASSGGGPAQPQHF. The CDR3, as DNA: TGTGCCAGCAGTGGAGGGGGTCCAGCTCAGCCCCAGCATTTT.